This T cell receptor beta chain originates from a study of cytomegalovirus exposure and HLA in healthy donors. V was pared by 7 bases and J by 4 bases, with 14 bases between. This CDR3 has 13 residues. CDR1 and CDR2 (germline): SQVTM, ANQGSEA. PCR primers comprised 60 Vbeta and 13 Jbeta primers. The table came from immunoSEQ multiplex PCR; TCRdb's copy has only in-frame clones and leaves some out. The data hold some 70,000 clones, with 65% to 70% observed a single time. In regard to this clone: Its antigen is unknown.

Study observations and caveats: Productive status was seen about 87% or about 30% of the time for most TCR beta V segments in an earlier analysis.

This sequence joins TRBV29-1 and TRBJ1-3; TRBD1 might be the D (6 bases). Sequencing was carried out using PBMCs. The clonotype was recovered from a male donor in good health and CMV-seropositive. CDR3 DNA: TGCAGCGGGCCGAGGGGGGGAGGAAACACCATATATTTT. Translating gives CSGPRGGGNTIYF.